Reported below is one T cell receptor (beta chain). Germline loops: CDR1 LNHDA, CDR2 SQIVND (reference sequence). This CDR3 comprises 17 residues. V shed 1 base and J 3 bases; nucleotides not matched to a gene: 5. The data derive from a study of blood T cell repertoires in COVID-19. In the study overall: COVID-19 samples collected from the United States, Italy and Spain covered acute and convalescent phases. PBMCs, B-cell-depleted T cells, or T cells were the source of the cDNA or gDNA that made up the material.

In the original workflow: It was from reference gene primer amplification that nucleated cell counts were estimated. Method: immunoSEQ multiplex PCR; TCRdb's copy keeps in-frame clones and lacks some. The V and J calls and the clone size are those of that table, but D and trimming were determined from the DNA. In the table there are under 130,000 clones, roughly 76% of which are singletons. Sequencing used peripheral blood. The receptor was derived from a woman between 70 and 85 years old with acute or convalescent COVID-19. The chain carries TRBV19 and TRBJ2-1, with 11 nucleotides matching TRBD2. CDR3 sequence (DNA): TGTGCCAGTAGTATAGCCCCCGGACTAGCGGGCTACAATGAGCAGTTCTTC. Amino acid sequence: CASSIAPGLAGYNEQFF.